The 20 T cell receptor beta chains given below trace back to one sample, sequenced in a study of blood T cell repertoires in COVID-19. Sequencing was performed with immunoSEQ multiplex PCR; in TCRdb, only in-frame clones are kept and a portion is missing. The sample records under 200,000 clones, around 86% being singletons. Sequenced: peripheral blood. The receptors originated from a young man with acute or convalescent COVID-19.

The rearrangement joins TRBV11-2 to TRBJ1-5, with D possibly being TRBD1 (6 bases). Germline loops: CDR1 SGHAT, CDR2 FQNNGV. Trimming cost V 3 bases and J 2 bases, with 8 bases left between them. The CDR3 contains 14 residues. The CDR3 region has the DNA TGTGCCAGCAGCTTGGACAGCGGCAATCAGCCCCAGCATTTT. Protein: CASSLDSGNQPQHF.

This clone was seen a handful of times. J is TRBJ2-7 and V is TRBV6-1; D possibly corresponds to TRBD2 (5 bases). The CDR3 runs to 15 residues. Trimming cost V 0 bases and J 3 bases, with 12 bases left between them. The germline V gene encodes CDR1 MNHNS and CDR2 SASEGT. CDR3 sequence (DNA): TGTGCCAGCAGTGAAGCGCCGGACGGGATCTACGAGCAGTACGTC. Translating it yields CASSEAPDGIYEQYV.

For the CDR3, the DNA is TGTGCCTGGAGTGACAGGGAAACCTACGAGCAGTACTTC. Translated, it gives CAWSDRETYEQYF. J is TRBJ2-7 and V is TRBV30, with D possibly being TRBD1 (6 bases). The V gene's germline CDR1 is GTSNPN and CDR2 SVGIG (reference sequence). There are 13 residues in the CDR3. Trimming removed 1 base from V and 2 bases from J, with 9 bases in between.

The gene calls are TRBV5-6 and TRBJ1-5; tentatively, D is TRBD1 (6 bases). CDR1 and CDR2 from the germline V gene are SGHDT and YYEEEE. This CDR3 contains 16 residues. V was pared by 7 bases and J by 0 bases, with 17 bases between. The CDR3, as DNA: TGTGCCAGCCAAGAGGGAGGGGGGAATAGCAATCAGCCCCAGCATTTT. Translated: CASQEGGGNSNQPQHF.

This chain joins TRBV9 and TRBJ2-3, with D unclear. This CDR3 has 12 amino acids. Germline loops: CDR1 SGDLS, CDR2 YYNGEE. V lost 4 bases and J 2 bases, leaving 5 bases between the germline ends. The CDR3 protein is CASSPDTDTQYF. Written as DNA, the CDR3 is TGTGCCAGCAGCCCAGACACAGATACGCAGTATTTT.

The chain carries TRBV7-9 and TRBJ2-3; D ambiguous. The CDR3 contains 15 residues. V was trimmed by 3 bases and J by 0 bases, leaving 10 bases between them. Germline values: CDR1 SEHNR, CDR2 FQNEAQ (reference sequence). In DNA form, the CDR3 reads TGTGCCAGCAGCTTTGCCAGATCTAGCACAGATACGCAGTATTTT. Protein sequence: CASSFARSSTDTQYF.

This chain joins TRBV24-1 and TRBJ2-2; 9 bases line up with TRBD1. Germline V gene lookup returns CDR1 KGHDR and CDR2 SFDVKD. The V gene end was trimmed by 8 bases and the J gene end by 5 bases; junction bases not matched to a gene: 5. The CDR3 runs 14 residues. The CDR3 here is CATTQTGGTGELFF. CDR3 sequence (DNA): TGTGCCACCACCCAGACAGGGGGAACCGGGGAGCTGTTTTTT.

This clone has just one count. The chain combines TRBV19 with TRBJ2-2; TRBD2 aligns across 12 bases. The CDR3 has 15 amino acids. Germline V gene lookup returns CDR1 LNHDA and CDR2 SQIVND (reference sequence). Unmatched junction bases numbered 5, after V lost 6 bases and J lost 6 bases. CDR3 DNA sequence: TGTGCCAGTAGACCTAGCGGGGGGGCCCCCGGGGAGCTGTTTTTT. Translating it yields CASRPSGGAPGELFF.

This chain's CDR3 is CASNGPTGTGNEKLFF. CDR3 bases: TGTGCCAGCAATGGCCCTACCGGGACAGGGAATGAAAAACTGTTTTTT. The V gene is TRBV28, the J gene TRBJ1-4, with 9 bases aligning to TRBD1. This CDR3 has 16 amino acids. The germline gives CDR1 MDHEN, CDR2 SYDVKM. Germline trimming cut 7 bases from V and 5 bases from J; bases unmatched to any gene: 11.

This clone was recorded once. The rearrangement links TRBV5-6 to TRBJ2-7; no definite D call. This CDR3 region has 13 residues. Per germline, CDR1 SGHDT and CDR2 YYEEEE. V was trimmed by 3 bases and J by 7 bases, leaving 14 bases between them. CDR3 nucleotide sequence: TGTGCCAGCAGCTCCGACCCAGTCGGGGAGCAGTACGTC. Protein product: CASSSDPVGEQYV.

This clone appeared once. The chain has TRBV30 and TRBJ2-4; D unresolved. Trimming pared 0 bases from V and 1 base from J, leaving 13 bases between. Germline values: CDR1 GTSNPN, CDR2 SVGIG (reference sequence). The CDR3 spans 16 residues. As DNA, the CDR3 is TGTGCCTGGAGTGTCGGTCAATTCGGGGCCAAAAACATTCAGTACTTC. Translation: CAWSVGQFGAKNIQYF.

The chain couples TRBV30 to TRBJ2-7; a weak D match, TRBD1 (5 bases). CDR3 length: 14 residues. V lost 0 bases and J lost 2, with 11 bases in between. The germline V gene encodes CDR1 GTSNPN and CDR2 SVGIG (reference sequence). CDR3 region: CAWSVQGKPYEQYF. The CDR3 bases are TGTGCCTGGAGTGTGCAGGGAAAGCCCTACGAGCAGTACTTC.

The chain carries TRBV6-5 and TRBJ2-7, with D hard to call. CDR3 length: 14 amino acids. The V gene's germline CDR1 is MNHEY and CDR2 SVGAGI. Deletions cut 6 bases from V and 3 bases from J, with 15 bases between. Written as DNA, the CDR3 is TGTGCCAGCAGCCCCCCTGGCGGATACTACGAGCAGTACTTC. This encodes CASSPPGGYYEQYF.

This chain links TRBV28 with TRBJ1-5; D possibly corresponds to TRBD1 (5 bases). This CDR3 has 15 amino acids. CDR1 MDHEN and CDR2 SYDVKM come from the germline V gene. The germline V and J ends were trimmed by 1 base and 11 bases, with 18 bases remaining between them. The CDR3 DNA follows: TGTGCCAGCAGTTTATTCGACAGCGACTCCGGGTCCCAGCATTTT. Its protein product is CASSLFDSDSGSQHF.

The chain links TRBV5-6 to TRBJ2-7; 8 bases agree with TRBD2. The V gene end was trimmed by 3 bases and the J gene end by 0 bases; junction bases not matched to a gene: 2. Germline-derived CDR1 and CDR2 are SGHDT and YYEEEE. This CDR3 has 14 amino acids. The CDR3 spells CASSWGTSSYEQYV. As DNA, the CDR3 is TGTGCCAGCAGCTGGGGGACTAGCTCCTACGAGCAGTACGTC.

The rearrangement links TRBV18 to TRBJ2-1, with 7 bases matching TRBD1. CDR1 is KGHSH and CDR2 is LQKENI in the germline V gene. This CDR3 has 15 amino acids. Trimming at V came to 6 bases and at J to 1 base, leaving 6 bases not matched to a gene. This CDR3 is CASSAGGLSYNEQFF. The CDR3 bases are TGTGCCAGCTCCGCAGGGGGTCTGTCCTACAATGAGCAGTTCTTC.

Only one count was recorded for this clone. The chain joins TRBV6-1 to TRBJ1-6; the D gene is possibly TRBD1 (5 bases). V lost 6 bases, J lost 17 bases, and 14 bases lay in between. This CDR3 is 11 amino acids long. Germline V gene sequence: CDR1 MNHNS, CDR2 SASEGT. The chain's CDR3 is CASSERGSFHF. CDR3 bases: TGTGCCAGCAGCGAAAGGGGTAGCTTCCACTTT.

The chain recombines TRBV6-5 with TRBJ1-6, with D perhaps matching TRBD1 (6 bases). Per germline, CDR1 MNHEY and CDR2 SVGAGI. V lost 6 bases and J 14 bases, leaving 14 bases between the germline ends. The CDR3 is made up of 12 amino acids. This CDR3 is CASSPTGTTLHF. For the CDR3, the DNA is TGTGCCAGCAGCCCAACAGGGACAACCCTCCACTTT.

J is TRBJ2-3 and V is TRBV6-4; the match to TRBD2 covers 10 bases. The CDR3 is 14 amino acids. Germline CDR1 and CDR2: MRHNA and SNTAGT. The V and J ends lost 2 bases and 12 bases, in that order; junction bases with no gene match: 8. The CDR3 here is CASSDRPSGGPQYF. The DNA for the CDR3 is TGTGCCAGCAGTGACAGACCTAGCGGGGGTCCTCAGTATTTT.

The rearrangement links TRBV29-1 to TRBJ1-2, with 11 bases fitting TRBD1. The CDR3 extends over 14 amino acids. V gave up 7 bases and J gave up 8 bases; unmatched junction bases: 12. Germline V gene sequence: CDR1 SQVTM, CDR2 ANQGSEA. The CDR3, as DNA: TGCAGCGCAACCCTCAGGGGACAGGGGGGCGGCTACACCTTC. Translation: CSATLRGQGGGYTF.